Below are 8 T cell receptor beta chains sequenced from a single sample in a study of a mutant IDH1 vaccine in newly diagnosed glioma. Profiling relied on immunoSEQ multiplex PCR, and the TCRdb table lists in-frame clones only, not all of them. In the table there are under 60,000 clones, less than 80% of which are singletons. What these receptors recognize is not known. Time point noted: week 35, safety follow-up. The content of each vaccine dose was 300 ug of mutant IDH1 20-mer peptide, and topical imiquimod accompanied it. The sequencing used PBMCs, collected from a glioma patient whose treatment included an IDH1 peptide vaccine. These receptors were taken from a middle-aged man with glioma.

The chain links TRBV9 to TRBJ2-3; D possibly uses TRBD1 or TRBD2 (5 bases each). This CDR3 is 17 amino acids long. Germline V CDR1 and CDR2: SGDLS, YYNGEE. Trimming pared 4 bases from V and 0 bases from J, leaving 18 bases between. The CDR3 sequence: CASSPGLWGMSTDTQYF. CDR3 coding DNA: TGTGCCAGCAGCCCCGGTTTGTGGGGGATGAGCACAGATACGCAGTATTTT.

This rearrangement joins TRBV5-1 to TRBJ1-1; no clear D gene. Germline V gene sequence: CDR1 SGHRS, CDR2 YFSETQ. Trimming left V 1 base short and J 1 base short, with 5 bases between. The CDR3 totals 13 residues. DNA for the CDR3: TGCGCCAGCAGCTTGTGGGGGAACACTGAAGCTTTCTTT. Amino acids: CASSLWGNTEAFF.

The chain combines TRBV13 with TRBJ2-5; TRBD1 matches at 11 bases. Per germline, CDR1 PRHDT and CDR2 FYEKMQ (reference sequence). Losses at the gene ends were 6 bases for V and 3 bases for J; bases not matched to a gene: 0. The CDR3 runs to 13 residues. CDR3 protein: CASRGQGEETQYF. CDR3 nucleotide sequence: TGTGCCAGCAGGGGACAGGGGGAAGAGACCCAGTACTTC.

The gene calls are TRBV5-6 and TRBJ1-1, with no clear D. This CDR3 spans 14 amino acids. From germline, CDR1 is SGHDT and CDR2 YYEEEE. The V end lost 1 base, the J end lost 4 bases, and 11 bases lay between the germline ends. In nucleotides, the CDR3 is TGTGCCAGCAGCTTGAGGGAGATGGGCACTGAAGCTTTCTTT. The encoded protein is CASSLREMGTEAFF. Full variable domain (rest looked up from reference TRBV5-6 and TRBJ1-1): DAGVTQSPTHLIKTRGQQVTLRCSPKSGHDTVSWYQQALGQGPQFIFQYYEEEERQRGNFPDRFSGHQFPNYSSELNVNALLLGDSALYLCASSLREMGTEAFFGQGTRLTVV.

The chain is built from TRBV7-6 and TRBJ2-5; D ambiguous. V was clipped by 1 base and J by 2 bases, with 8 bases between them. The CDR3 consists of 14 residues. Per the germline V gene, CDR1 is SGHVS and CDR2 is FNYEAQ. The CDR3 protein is CASSLGLGQETQYF. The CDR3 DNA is TGTGCCAGCAGCTTAGGTCTAGGTCAAGAGACCCAGTACTTC.

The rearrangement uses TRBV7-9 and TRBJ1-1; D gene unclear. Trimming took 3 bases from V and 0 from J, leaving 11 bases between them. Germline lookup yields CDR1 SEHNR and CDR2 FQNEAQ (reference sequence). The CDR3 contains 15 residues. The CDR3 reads CASSFPPSMNTEAFF. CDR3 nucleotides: TGTGCCAGCAGCTTCCCCCCTTCTATGAACACTGAAGCTTTCTTT.

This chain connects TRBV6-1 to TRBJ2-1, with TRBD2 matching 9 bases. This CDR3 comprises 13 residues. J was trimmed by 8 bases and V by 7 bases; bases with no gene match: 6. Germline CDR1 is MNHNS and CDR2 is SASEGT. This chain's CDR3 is CASNRLAGYEQFF. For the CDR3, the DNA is TGTGCCAGCAATCGGCTAGCGGGATATGAGCAGTTCTTC.

CDR3 sequence: CASSLGLGPPNEQFF. For the CDR3, the DNA is TGTGCCAGTAGCCTTGGACTAGGACCCCCCAATGAGCAGTTCTTC. This rearrangement joins TRBV19 to TRBJ2-1, with 7 positions matching TRBD2. The CDR3 runs to 15 residues. Trimming removed 6 bases from V and 6 bases from J; junction bases left unmatched: 11. Germline V CDR1 and CDR2: LNHDA, SQIVND (reference sequence).